Sequencing of this T cell receptor (beta chain) was carried out in a study of cytomegalovirus exposure and HLA in healthy donors. Broader study findings: The classifier was said to identify cytomegalovirus status with high specificity and sensitivity. Researchers catalogued roughly 150 TCR beta chains as cytomegalovirus-associated. A later analysis found first-cohort TCR clusters tended to co-occur in the approximately 110 validation repertoires.

Separate from the roughly 730-subject first cohort, the roughly 110-subject validation cohort was the one that the donors belonged to. To note about this clone: The antigen is not known.

Some clones are missing from TCRdb's copy, which holds only in-frame ones; the method was immunoSEQ multiplex PCR. Found here are about 160,000 clones, under 95% of them singletons; the top ten hold around 3%. What was sequenced was PBMCs. This TCR came from a young woman in good health and CMV-seropositive.

The CDR3 region has the DNA TGTGCCAGCAGCATCGGGACTAGCGGAGGCACAGATACGCAGTATTTT. Translated: CASSIGTSGGTDTQYF. The chain couples TRBV7-6 to TRBJ2-3; 11 bases fit TRBD2. The trim removed 5 bases at V and 1 base at J, leaving 5 bases unmatched. The CDR3 is 16 amino acids. The germline V gene encodes CDR1 SGHVS and CDR2 FNYEAQ.